This T cell receptor (beta chain) was profiled in a study of shared T cell receptors in the human thymus. Generated by immunoSEQ multiplex PCR, the TCRdb table keeps only in-frame clones and is missing some. Found here are 500,000 to 750,000 clones, approximately 87% of them singletons; the top ten hold about 0.01%. This clone was counted only a few times. This CDR3 is built from 15 residues. Trimming cost V 3 bases and J 7 bases, with 19 bases left between them. Looked up from germline, CDR1 is SGHDN and CDR2 is FVKESK. This sample also belongs to another study, concerning human thymus T cells. This second report adds: Resections that were taken during corrective heart surgery supplied the thymus tissue. Related research has reported that thymic repertoires overlap highly among unrelated individuals.

The sample was thymocytes. The chain has TRBV14 and TRBJ2-7, with D perhaps matching TRBD2 (7 bases). The TCR sequence derives from a boy under two years old with a congenital heart defect. The CDR3 DNA is TGTGCCAGCAGCCAGGGGCGGCGGGGGCGAAGGGAGCAGTACTTC. Encoded protein: CASSQGRRGRREQYF. Full variable domain (rest looked up from reference TRBV14 and TRBJ2-7): EAGVTQFPSHSVIEKGQTVTLRCDPISGHDNLYWYRRVMGKEIKFLLHFVKESKQDESGMPNNRFLAERTGGTYSTLKVQPAELEDSGVYFCASSQGRRGRREQYFGPGTRLTVT.